A few counts support the clone carrying this T cell receptor beta chain. This sample was included in a study of blood T cells in healthy people across ages. Germline V gene data show CDR1 as SGHTA and CDR2 as FQGNSA. V was cut by 2 bases and J by 7 bases, with 12 bases left in between. CDR3 length: 13 residues. A second PCR, run for about 6 to 11 cycles, used a sample-barcoded 5' primer plus a J-beta primer mix. TCRdb re-derived calls from the 5' RACE reads in MiXCR, one entry per CDR3 protein. The sample contains roughly 1 million distinct CDR3 sequences, almost 25% of which appear only once. The same specimen was also included in a second study, on T cells of mothers and their children. Per that study: Nine systemically healthy Caucasian donors: three mothers, six children. It was observed that no persistent microchimeric T cell clones could be detected.

This receptor was identified in a girl aged 2 to 10 in good health. The chain employs TRBV7-2 and TRBJ2-7; a possible D gene is TRBD2 (7 bases). The sequencing input was blood. CDR3 sequence (DNA): TGTGCCAGCAGCTTACGGGGGGCGCCGGAGCAGTACTTC. Its translation: CASSLRGAPEQYF.